The clone carrying this T cell receptor (beta chain) was counted only a few times. Antigen specificity is unknown. The V and J ends lost 2 bases and 11 bases respectively, with 16 bases between them. There are 14 residues in the CDR3. The V gene's germline CDR1 is MNHGY and CDR2 SAAAGT. Researchers cut adjacent lung at least 2 cm from the tumor margin, and it showed no atypia. These data originate in a study of T cells in localized non-small cell lung cancer. Study-level results: Out of the top 100 tumor clones, a median about 58 were seen in adjacent lung. A single tumor region was sequenced, leaving heterogeneity possible. Highest T cell clonality was seen in uninvolved adjacent lung, surpassing that measured in tumor.

Using immunoSEQ multiplex PCR, the repertoire was profiled, and TCRdb retains in-frame clones only, with some absent. This sample yields about 1,600 clones, of which 15% to 20% are seen a single time; roughly 15% belongs to the top ten. The chain has TRBV6-8 and TRBJ2-1; no clear D. The sequencing here drew on normal lung tissue next to the tumor, taken before any cancer treatment. The receptor was derived from a female donor aged 60 or older with stage I lung adenocarcinoma. CDR3 sequence reads: CASSYTTMPEKQFF. The CDR3 region has the DNA TGTGCCAGCAGTTACACTACTATGCCGGAGAAGCAGTTCTTC.